A single sample gave rise to the 28 T cell receptor beta chains below, sequenced in a study of shared clonotypes between healthy human individuals. Clones were read by immunoSEQ multiplex PCR, and TCRdb kept only the in-frame ones, dropping some. The repertoire has a few million clones, 85% to 95% of them found once; the top ten carry approximately 0.41%. The sequenced sample consisted of naive CD4+ T cells from PBMCs. The subset denotes: CD45RA+ positively selected. These receptors originate from a man between 18 and 29 years old in good health. Some clones in this sample may be carry-over from other donors' samples.

The rearrangement links TRBV11-2 to TRBJ2-1, with D possibly TRBD2 on 5 matching bases. V lost 2 bases and J 5 bases, leaving 16 bases between the germline ends. Germline CDR1 reads SGHAT; CDR2 reads FQNNGV. The CDR3 contains 16 residues. Here the CDR3 DNA reads TGTGCCAGCAGCTTATTTTTAGGGCGGGCCGACAATGAGCAGTTCTTC. Its translation: CASSLFLGRADNEQFF.

The chain joins TRBV6-5 to TRBJ2-7; no reliable D call. The length of the CDR3 is 11 residues. CDR1 MNHEY and CDR2 SVGAGI come from the germline V gene. V lost 7 bases and J lost 7, with 11 bases in between. CDR3 nucleotides: TGTGCCAGCAAACTGGGCCGGGAGCAGTACTTC. Translating it yields CASKLGREQYF.

This rearrangement joins TRBV28 to TRBJ1-4; possible D gene TRBD1, 6 bases. This CDR3 comprises 15 residues. Germline V gene data show CDR1 as MDHEN and CDR2 as SYDVKM. The germline V and J ends were trimmed by 3 bases and 8 bases, with 16 bases remaining between them. The CDR3 loop reads CASSFAFGTIEKLFF. Here the CDR3 DNA reads TGTGCCAGCAGTTTCGCCTTTGGGACAATAGAAAAACTGTTTTTT. The whole variable domain, filled in from reference TRBV28 and TRBJ1-4, reads DVKVTQSSRYLVKRTGEKVFLECVQDMDHENMFWYRQDPGLGLRLIYFSYDVKMKEKGDIPEGYSVSREKKERFSLILESASTNQTSMYLCASSFAFGTIEKLFFGSGTQLSVL.

This clone was counted a single time. The same CDR3 also results from other DNA sequences found in this sample. The chain has TRBV5-1 and TRBJ2-7; D remains ambiguous. Per germline, CDR1 SGHRS and CDR2 YFSETQ. The ends were cut back, 0 bases at V and 0 bases at J, with 10 bases in the middle. CDR3 length equals 15 residues. CDR3 amino acids: CASSLALRASYEQYF. CDR3 DNA sequence: TGCGCCAGCAGCTTGGCCCTACGGGCCTCCTACGAGCAGTACTTC.

V gene TRBV28 combines with J gene TRBJ1-4; 7 bases align to TRBD1. The CDR3 length is 17 residues. Germline V lookup: CDR1 MDHEN, CDR2 SYDVKM. V shed 4 bases and J 7 bases; nucleotides not matched to a gene: 15. CDR3 region: CASSSVASGGYGEKLFF. The CDR3 nucleotides read TGTGCCAGCAGTTCGGTCGCCTCAGGGGGATACGGTGAAAAACTGTTTTTT.

The chain employs TRBV15 and TRBJ1-1; tentatively, D is TRBD1 (6 bases). The CDR3 is 15 residues long. Germline CDR1 and CDR2: LNHNV and YYDKDF (reference sequence). V was cut by 1 base and J by 11 bases, with 20 bases left in between. CDR3 in amino acids: CATSRGVQGLVWAFF. CDR3 bases: TGTGCCACCAGCAGAGGGGTTCAGGGGTTGGTATGGGCTTTCTTT.

V and J are TRBV5-1 and TRBJ1-4; D possibly corresponds to TRBD1 (5 bases). The CDR3 has 14 amino acids. Germline CDR1 is SGHRS and CDR2 is YFSETQ. V lost 4 bases, J lost 0 bases, and 7 bases lay in between. The CDR3 DNA sequence: TGCGCCAGCAGCATACAGGCAACTAATGAAAAACTGTTTTTT. This codes for CASSIQATNEKLFF.

The chain couples TRBV7-2 to TRBJ1-2; D remains ambiguous. Per the germline V gene, CDR1 is SGHTA and CDR2 is FQGNSA. The V end lost 1 base, the J end lost 4 bases, and 4 bases lay between the germline ends. There are 12 residues in the CDR3. This CDR3 is CASSLGTYGYTF. The CDR3, as DNA: TGTGCCAGCAGCTTAGGCACCTATGGCTACACCTTC.

This chain links TRBV21-1 with TRBJ1-5; the table's D call, TRBD1, has no DNA check behind it. TRBV21-1 is marked as a pseudogene. The CDR3 has 17 residues. CDR3 region: CASEMKSRARSDQPQHF. The DNA for the CDR3 is TGTGCCAGCGAAATGAAGAGCAGGGCGCGGAGTGATCAGCCCCAGCATTTT.

V gene TRBV11-2 combines with J gene TRBJ1-1; D gene uncertain. Germline CDR1 SGHAT, CDR2 FQNNGV. The V gene lost 5 bases and the J gene lost 5 bases, with 15 bases spanning the gap. The CDR3 has 14 amino acids. The DNA for the CDR3 is TGTGCCAGCAGCCCCGGGTTGCGGGGAACTGAAGCTTTCTTT. Translation gives CASSPGLRGTEAFF.

The chain's CDR3 is CASSSYSRDSSRGNQPQHF. For the CDR3, the DNA is TGTGCCAGCAGTTCCTATTCCCGGGACAGCTCCCGGGGCAATCAGCCCCAGCATTTT. This sequence joins TRBV28 and TRBJ1-5; 7 bases align to TRBD1. The CDR3 length is 19 residues. Germline V gene data show CDR1 as MDHEN and CDR2 as SYDVKM. V lost 4 bases and J lost 2; bases outside the gene matches: 17. The complete variable domain, with remaining parts taken from reference TRBV28 and TRBJ1-5, reads DVKVTQSSRYLVKRTGEKVFLECVQDMDHENMFWYRQDPGLGLRLIYFSYDVKMKEKGDIPEGYSVSREKKERFSLILESASTNQTSMYLCASSSYSRDSSRGNQPQHFGDGTRLSIL.

About this clone: The sample contains more than one DNA sequence encoding this CDR3. This chain connects TRBV6-5 to TRBJ2-7, with 11 bases aligning to TRBD2. This CDR3 region has 14 residues. Germline V gene sequence: CDR1 MNHEY, CDR2 SVGAGI. Unmatched junction bases numbered 4, after V lost 5 bases and J lost 4 bases. The CDR3 DNA reads as TGTGCCAGCAGTCCTAGCGGGAGGTCTTACGAGCAGTACTTC. Translation: CASSPSGRSYEQYF.

For this clone: Different DNA sequences within this sample yield the same CDR3. The chain has TRBV28 and TRBJ1-2; D is unresolved. V dropped 2 bases and J dropped 1 base, with 5 bases sitting between them. The CDR3 totals 13 residues. The germline V gene has CDR1 MDHEN and CDR2 SYDVKM. CDR3 loop: CASSLGVNYGYTF. The CDR3 coding sequence is TGTGCCAGCAGTTTAGGGGTTAACTATGGCTACACCTTC.

The chain has TRBV5-1 and TRBJ2-3, with 9 bases aligning to TRBD2. From germline, CDR1 is SGHRS and CDR2 YFSETQ. This CDR3 has 16 residues. V gave up 4 bases and J gave up 2 bases; unmatched junction bases: 8. This CDR3 is CASSTIAGDYTDTQYF. As DNA, the CDR3 is TGCGCCAGCAGCACTATAGCGGGAGATTACACAGATACGCAGTATTTT.

The chain joins TRBV27 to TRBJ1-2, with 7 bases aligning to TRBD1. This CDR3 spans 15 amino acids. Trimming at V came to 5 bases and at J to 2 bases, leaving 8 bases not matched to a gene. Germline V gene data show CDR1 as MNHEY and CDR2 as SMNVEV (reference sequence). This CDR3 is CASSRPGTVNYGYTF. CDR3 DNA sequence: TGTGCCAGCAGTCGGCCCGGGACAGTGAACTATGGCTACACCTTC.

The chain employs TRBV28 and TRBJ2-1, with 11 bases identical to TRBD2. The CDR3 runs 16 residues. The germline V gene has CDR1 MDHEN and CDR2 SYDVKM. The ends lost 5 bases at V and 7 bases at J; junction bases unmatched: 10. CDR3: CASSPIGASGRNEQFF. Written as DNA, the CDR3 is TGTGCCAGCAGTCCCATAGGGGCTAGCGGGAGGAATGAGCAGTTCTTC.

The CDR3 bases are TGTGCCAGCAGTTTGACAGGGGGTAGCAATCAGCCCCAGCATTTT. Translating gives CASSLTGGSNQPQHF. The chain combines TRBV6-1 with TRBJ1-5; 9 bases are a match to TRBD1. V lost 5 bases to trimming and J lost 0 bases; unmatched junction nucleotides: 2. The CDR3 spans 15 residues. Germline CDR1 reads MNHNS; CDR2 reads SASEGT.

This sequence joins TRBV5-1 and TRBJ1-2; 7 bases are a match to TRBD1. Germline CDR1 reads SGHRS; CDR2 reads YFSETQ. The CDR3 is made up of 17 amino acids. V dropped 0 bases and J dropped 3; count of bases not matched to a gene: 11. The CDR3 nucleotides are TGCGCCAGCAGCTTGGGGGCCGCGGGACAGAACCACTATGGCTACACCTTC. This codes for CASSLGAAGQNHYGYTF.

This rearrangement joins TRBV11-3 to TRBJ2-2; D possibly uses TRBD1 or TRBD2 (5 bases each). V lost 5 bases, J lost 3 bases, and 22 bases lay in between. This CDR3 has 18 residues. Germline V gene lookup returns CDR1 SGHNT and CDR2 YENEEA. The CDR3 spells CASSPSWVLGPDTGELFF. The CDR3 coding sequence is TGTGCCAGCAGCCCCTCCTGGGTCCTGGGACCCGACACCGGGGAGCTGTTTTTT.

The rearrangement links TRBV27 to TRBJ2-1, with no clear D. Germline CDR1 MNHEY, CDR2 SMNVEV (reference sequence). The CDR3 consists of 12 residues. Trimming pared 0 bases from V and 9 bases from J, leaving 6 bases between. In DNA form, the CDR3 reads TGTGCCAGCAGTTTATCGGCTGGTGAGCAGTTCTTC. Amino acid sequence: CASSLSAGEQFF.

Comments on this clone: The same CDR3 also results from other DNA sequences found in this sample. V usage is TRBV7-9 and J usage is TRBJ2-7; 7 bases fit TRBD1. The trim removed 4 bases at V and 1 base at J, leaving 4 bases unmatched. CDR3 length: 14 amino acids. Looked up from germline, CDR1 is SEHNR and CDR2 is FQNEAQ (reference sequence). CDR3 protein: CASSSRQGSYEQYF. CDR3 nucleotide sequence: TGTGCCAGCAGCTCTAGACAGGGATCCTACGAGCAGTACTTC.

V is TRBV4-2 and J is TRBJ2-7; the match to TRBD1 covers 10 bases. CDR1 and CDR2 (germline): LGHNA, YNFKEQ. Germline trimming cut 8 bases from V and 2 bases from J; bases unmatched to any gene: 6. The CDR3 spans 14 residues. The CDR3 loop reads CASEPGQGTYEQYF. CDR3 in DNA: TGTGCCAGCGAACCGGGACAGGGGACCTACGAGCAGTACTTC.

This chain's CDR3 is CASSPAYTSTDTQYF. DNA of the CDR3: TGTGCCAGCAGCCCGGCTTATACCAGCACAGATACGCAGTATTTT. The chain employs TRBV28 and TRBJ2-3; D is undetermined. This CDR3 spans 15 amino acids. The germline gives CDR1 MDHEN, CDR2 SYDVKM. Trimming left V 6 bases short and J 0 bases short, with 13 bases between.

This clone has a handful of counts. The rearrangement uses TRBV20-1 and TRBJ1-1; no reliable D call. Trimming removed 0 bases from V and 9 bases from J, with 8 bases in between. This CDR3 contains 11 residues. Per germline, CDR1 DFQATT and CDR2 SNEGSKA (reference sequence). The CDR3 DNA sequence: TGCAGTGCTAGAGACCCGAACCAAGCTTTCTTT. Residues: CSARDPNQAFF.

The V call is TRBV7-9, the J call TRBJ2-3, with 8 nucleotides matching TRBD2. Germline assignment: CDR1 SEHNR and CDR2 FQNEAQ (reference sequence). Germline trimming cut 1 base from V and 2 bases from J; bases unmatched to any gene: 5. This CDR3 contains 16 residues. The CDR3 nucleotides are TGTGCCAGCAGCTTAGTAAGCGGGAGTGTCACAGATACGCAGTATTTT. Protein: CASSLVSGSVTDTQYF.

The chain uses TRBV6-1 and TRBJ1-1; 7 positions agree with TRBD1. Germline values: CDR1 MNHNS, CDR2 SASEGT. CDR3 length: 15 residues. V gave up 1 base and J gave up 8 bases; unmatched junction bases: 10. As DNA, the CDR3 is TGTGCCAGCAGTGAAGTCCCGGGACAGCCAGGGGAAGCTTTCTTT. Translated, it gives CASSEVPGQPGEAFF.

This sequence joins TRBV30 and TRBJ2-5; 7 nucleotides match TRBD2. Gene TRBJ2-7 matches the end of the DNA better, so the J call may be wrong. CDR3 length: 13 residues. The germline gives CDR1 GTSNPN, CDR2 SVGIG (reference sequence). The CDR3 protein is CAWSISGFYEQYF. The CDR3 DNA is TGTGCCTGGAGTATTAGCGGGTTCTACGAGCAGTACTTC.

This chain links TRBV6-5 with TRBJ2-3; D may be TRBD1 (6 bases). Looked up from germline, CDR1 is MNHEY and CDR2 is SVGAGI. V was shortened by 2 bases and J by 3 bases, with 9 bases between the two germline ends. The CDR3 runs 14 residues. DNA for the CDR3: TGTGCCAGCAGTTACGAGGGGGTGACAGATACGCAGTATTTT. Translating gives CASSYEGVTDTQYF.